The 9 T cell receptor beta chains below were found in one sample sequenced in a study of tumor-infiltrating lymphocytes in glioblastoma multiforme. Three nested ARM-PCR rounds with V-beta and C-beta primers built TCRB libraries. TCRdb reanalysed the multiplex PCR reads using MiXCR and keeps one entry per CDR3 protein. Among more than 12,000 distinct CDR3 sequences, roughly 70% were seen once, and the ten largest hold 49%. Input material: brain tumor tissue. The receptor source for this set is a male donor with glioblastoma.

For this clonotype: Compared with germline, one end of the junction differs, possibly owing to a read error. The genes are TRBV6-1 and TRBJ2-5; D unclear. This CDR3 region has 15 residues. CDR1 is MNHNS and CDR2 is SASEGT in the germline V gene. CDR3 DNA: TGTGCCAGCAGTGCCCTAATGGCGAGCCAAGAGACCCAATGCTTC. Translating gives CASSALMASQETQCF.

As concerns this clonotype: Because the CDR3 is missing its conserved closing phenylalanine or tryptophan, this is likely a read error. V and J are TRBV11-2 and TRBJ2-1; 7 positions agree with TRBD2. Germline V gene lookup returns CDR1 SGHAT and CDR2 FQNNGV. The CDR3 consists of 14 residues. The trim removed 7 bases at V and 9 bases at J, leaving 12 bases unmatched. As DNA, the CDR3 is TGTGCCAGCACCCCCCTCGCGGGAGAGGCTGAGCAGTTCTTA. As protein: CASTPLAGEAEQFL.

On this clonotype itself: One end of the junction is discordant with germline, which a read error may explain. The gene calls are TRBV11-3 and TRBJ2-1; 11 positions match TRBD2. CDR3 length equals 15 residues. Germline values: CDR1 SGHNT, CDR2 YENEEA. The CDR3 coding sequence is TGTGCCAGCAGCCATACTAGCGGGGGAAACAATGAGCATTTCTTC. Translating gives CASSHTSGGNNEHFF.

This clonotype was observed a handful of times. V gene TRBV29-1 combines with J gene TRBJ2-1, with D possibly TRBD1 on 7 matching bases. V gave up 6 bases and J gave up 6 bases, with 18 bases separating them. Germline values: CDR1 SQVTM, CDR2 ANQGSEA. The CDR3 extends over 14 amino acids. Written as DNA, the CDR3 is TGCAGCGTAAATCAGGGGGGTTCGGGCAATGAGCAGTTCTTC. It yields the protein CSVNQGGSGNEQFF.

With regard to this clonotype: The junction and the germline gene differ at one end; a read error may be behind it. J is TRBJ1-1 and V is TRBV12-3 or TRBV12-4; D unclear. The CDR3 spans 13 residues. The CDR3 DNA follows: TGTGCCAACAGTTTGTGTAGGGAAACTGAAGCTTTCTTT. It specifies CANSLCRETEAFF.

This rearrangement joins TRBV4-1 to TRBJ1-5; D might be TRBD1 (5 bases). The V and J ends lost 2 bases and 0 bases respectively, with 29 bases between them. The CDR3 spans 22 residues. Germline CDR1 reads MGHRA; CDR2 reads YSYEKL. CDR3 in DNA: TGCGCCAGCAGCCAAATACCCGGTTGGATGGGGGTTGGAACGTATAGCAATCAGCCCCAGCATTTT. Protein sequence: CASSQIPGWMGVGTYSNQPQHF.

The gene calls are TRBV11-3 and TRBJ2-5; the D gene is possibly TRBD2 (6 bases). This CDR3 contains 14 residues. V was clipped by 0 bases and J by 5 bases, with 10 bases between them. From germline, CDR1 is SGHNT and CDR2 YENEEA. CDR3 in DNA: TGTGCCAGCAGCTTAGACGGGAGTACGGAGACCCAGTACTTC. It codes for CASSLDGSTETQYF.

Remarks on this clonotype: A much larger clone lies a single base off, so this may be a read error. The conserved closing phenylalanine or tryptophan is absent in this CDR3, likely reflecting a read error. This sequence joins TRBV13 and TRBJ1-2; the match to TRBD1 covers 7 bases. This CDR3 is built from 18 residues. Germline values: CDR1 PRHDT, CDR2 FYEKMQ (reference sequence). V shed 6 bases and J 8 bases; nucleotides not matched to a gene: 24. CDR3: CASRQTLRGPEYNRGYTS. The CDR3 bases are TGTGCCAGCAGGCAAACCTTAAGGGGGCCAGAGTATAATAGAGGCTACACCTCC.

About this clonotype: A much larger clone lies a single base off, so this may be a read error. This sequence joins TRBV29-1 and TRBJ2-1; TRBD2 agrees at 7 bases. In germline, CDR1 is SQVTM, CDR2 ANQGSEA. This CDR3 has 13 amino acids. CDR3 residues: CSVVLASGNELFF. The CDR3 DNA follows: TGCAGCGTTGTACTAGCGTCGGGGAATGAGCTGTTCTTC.